This T cell receptor beta chain was captured by sequencing in a study of CD8 T cells in Susac syndrome. Reverse transcription of roughly 0.5 to 1 ug RNA used random hexamers. The immunoSEQ assay covered 54 Vbeta and 13 Jbeta segments for CDR3. Each CDR3 protein gets one entry after TCRdb re-called the immunoSEQ multiplex PCR reads with MiXCR. The data contain about 50,000 distinct CDR3 sequences, roughly 93% of them seen just once; the ten biggest clones take up around 0.55%. From blood CD8+ and CD4+ T cells, TCR beta sequences were generated. Germline V CDR1 and CDR2: MNHEY, SMNVEV (reference sequence). The length of the CDR3 is 13 residues. V dropped 5 bases and J dropped 0 bases, with 7 bases sitting between them.

This clonotype originated in a human donor with multiple sclerosis. V and J are TRBV27 and TRBJ1-1; D unresolved. Material: CD8+ T cells from PBMCs. The chain's CDR3 is CASSVSLNTEAFF. CDR3 nucleotide sequence: TGTGCCAGCAGTGTCTCACTGAACACTGAAGCTTTCTTT.